This TCR beta chain stems from a study of blood T cell repertoires in COVID-19. Whole-study context: The study drew acute and convalescent COVID-19 samples from the United States, Italy and Spain. The analysed material was cDNA or gDNA that came from T cells, B-cell-depleted T cells, or PBMCs.

Generated by immunoSEQ multiplex PCR, the TCRdb table keeps only in-frame clones and is missing some. Of roughly 110,000 clones in the sample, around nine tenths were seen once. The source material was peripheral blood. The TCR comes from a man aged 40-55 years with acute or convalescent COVID-19.

The CDR3 coding sequence is TGTGCCAGCAGCCTACAGGGGGCCACTGAAGCTTTCTTT. Translating it yields CASSLQGATEAFF. The V and J genes are TRBV6-5 and TRBJ1-1, with 9 bases lining up with TRBD1. Germline trimming cut 6 bases from V and 4 bases from J; bases unmatched to any gene: 3. CDR1 MNHEY and CDR2 SVGAGI come from the germline V gene. This CDR3 is built from 13 residues.